This T cell receptor (beta chain) is from a study of cytomegalovirus exposure and HLA in healthy donors (TCRdb year 2017). About the full investigation: In an earlier analysis of approximately 500 of the donors, approximately 260 Gb of sequence data and roughly 100 million unique TCR beta sequences from 180 million or so T cells were reported. An early release covering around 630 HLA-typed donors comprised approximately 300 gigabases of sequencing data and tens of millions of unique TCR sequences. The genetic ancestry cluster associated with self-reported Caucasian donors included over 65% of the 350 to 500 genotyped donors. The study aimed to test whether signatures of past pathogen exposure could be identified by cataloging public T cell receptors. Using immunosequencing, the study profiled T cell repertoires from 500 to 800 subjects and related those repertoires to cytomegalovirus serostatus. In addition to the first cohort of roughly 700 subjects, a separate validation cohort of some 120 different subjects was used. The study combined high-throughput TCR immunosequencing, statistical association of individual TCRs with disease status, and machine learning to predict cytomegalovirus infection status. A later analysis re-examined previously published TCR beta repertoires from 600 to 700 donors and added high-resolution HLA genotyping to investigate patterns of TCR occurrence. Rather than drawing on any new phenotypic data, the later analysis identified candidate immune exposures from TCR beta sequences and the way those sequences occurred across donors. To decide whether each TCR beta V gene segment behaved as functional or pseudogenic, an earlier analysis of 587 of the donors relied on high-throughput TCR beta sequencing. Alongside the repertoire data, information on donor age, sex, ethnicity and CMV serostatus was compiled. In a later genetic analysis, genome-wide SNP genotypes for about three fifths of the roughly 670 donors were used, and that subset was treated as a discovery cohort. All discovery cohort repertoires had been generated using a single sequencing platform. Class I and class II HLA loci were covered by the typing at four-digit resolution. The number of donors typed differed by locus, with roughly 629-640 for A, B, C, DRB1 and DQB1, more than 500 for DQA1, approximately 580 for DPA1, and roughly 450 for DPB1. Four to six DR-DQ haplotypes were handled as single units for association and clustering because linkage in the cohort was strong. On average, around 240,000 unique TCR beta nucleotide sequences were sequenced per donor among fewer than 500 genotyped donors of the cohort, with around 19% of those sequences being non-productive.

The library was obtained by the immunoSEQ multiplex PCR assay. For the multiplex PCR, a mixture combining 60 forward primers for TCR Vbeta segments and 13 reverse primers for TCR Jbeta segments was used. A multiplex PCR assay on genomic DNA amplified the CDR3 region of rearranged TCR beta genes. The amplified TCR beta libraries were sequenced on the Illumina HiSeq System as 87-base-pair reads. For the original study's pipeline: In a later analysis, roughly 80 million unique TCR beta chains were counted across the roughly 670 repertoires, and around 10 million of these chains were shared by at least two donors. Raw reads were error-corrected and collapsed into unique sequences with a nearest-neighbor algorithm that merged closely related sequences to remove PCR and sequencing errors. To assign V, D and J gene segments, CDR3 sequences were aligned to IMGT reference sequences. For a sequence to be retained, at least a six-nucleotide match to both a V gene segment and a J gene segment was required. Rearrangements were classified as productive when the CDR3 lacked stop codons and remained in frame with V and J, and all other rearrangements were classified as non-productive. CDR3 was defined according to IMGT convention as the region running from the second conserved V-encoded cysteine to the conserved J-encoded phenylalanine. In an earlier analysis of some 550 of the donors, sequences lacking an unambiguous match to a single V gene segment were excluded. An earlier analysis of approximately 590 of the donors called V segments functional above 56.7% productive rearrangements and segregating when the between-donor standard deviation exceeded 5%. A statistical classification framework was built to diagnose cytomegalovirus status from the catalog of TCR beta chain sequences. In a later analysis, TCR nucleotide sequences were compared against IMGT/GENE-DB human TR gene sequences so that V and J genes could be assigned. In a later analysis, CDR3 sequences and most-parsimonious VDJ recombination scenarios were assigned using the TCRdist pipeline. In a later analysis, each TCR beta chain was defined by its CDR3 amino acid sequence together with its V-gene family, and reads lacking a unique V-gene family were excluded. As a way to deal with suspected cross-contamination and a sequencing artifact, a later analysis dropped nearly 600 nucleotide sequences that were highly shared and had low generation probability. For each public chain, a later analysis derived a clonal expansion index from normalized ranks of inferred template counts within each repertoire. In a later analysis, generation probabilities were computed using a VDJ recombination model fitted to out-of-frame rearrangements, and the results were checked against IGoR. In a later analysis, TCR-TCR, TCR-HLA and TCR-CMV co-occurrence was scored with hypergeometric tests, and a repertoire-size bias correction was applied to TCR pairs. In a later analysis, false discovery rates were estimated by permuting HLA or CMV assignments 20 times. A later analysis grouped co-occurring TCRs with DBSCAN, adding TCRdist sequence similarity when clustering within HLA-allele-positive subsets. Repertoires with fewer than 30,000 or more than 120,000 public chains were left out of co-occurrence clustering, as were a handful of repertoires with anomalous nucleotide sharing. TCRdb limited this immuneACCESS table to in-frame rearrangements with V and J called. A share of clones is missing; checked studies link under half to unresolved V genes, and the rest is unexplained. From that table come the V and J calls and clone size; the DNA was used to work out D and trimming. The sample's table covers 100,000 to 150,000 clones. The leading ten clones occupy 2.2% of the sample.

The cohort comprised fewer than 700 healthy bone marrow donors. All cohort members were sampled while nominally healthy, although unrecorded immune exposures were likely present. The donor was CMV seronegative and was included in the group of 352 seronegative cohort members. A peripheral blood sample was collected from each donor, and TCR beta sequencing was performed on peripheral blood mononuclear cells. The Qiagen DNeasy Blood Extraction Kit was used to extract genomic DNA from the blood cell samples. About this clone itself: Which antigen it targets is not known.

General findings and caveats noted by the study authors: A later analysis found that most CMV-associated TCR beta chains appeared HLA-restricted, with HLA associations seemingly driven largely by CMV exposure. A cluster of highly shared sequence variants was judged likely to represent a technical artifact of the sequencing pipeline. The cohort was sequenced for TCR beta chains only, and without alpha or paired-chain data the features that could be detected were limited. Because counts were too low, roughly 17 rarely observed V segments, including chromosome 9 orphons, were left out of the earlier analysis of 500 to 650 of the donors. A later analysis found that HLA-associated TCR beta chains were more clonally expanded and had lower generation probabilities than equally common non-associated chains. A later analysis found that TCR association rates varied across HLA loci, with DRB1 alleles showing the most associated TCRs and HLA-C alleles the fewest. Specific HLA alleles were associated with about 17,000 TCR beta sequences at a false discovery rate of 0.05 in a later analysis. Linkage disequilibrium might explain the correlated functional status among segregating V segments, but an unknown experimental factor could not be ruled out. In the study, around 150 TCR beta chains were listed as associated with cytomegalovirus. For the cohort, immune exposure information was limited to CMV serostatus. The authors suggested that the approach could potentially be extended to other disease states and immunological phenotypes. In both the original and validation cohorts, the classifier was reported to diagnose cytomegalovirus status with high specificity and sensitivity. Three of the identified cytomegalovirus-associated TCR beta chains were confirmed in vitro to be specific for cytomegalovirus antigens. HLA typing was unavailable for some donors at each locus, so association tests used only the typed subset. Most TCR sequences were observed very rarely across donors, whereas some public TCRs were present in many individuals. When HLA alleles, especially DR and DQ, strongly co-occurred, attributing TCR associations to individual alleles was difficult. Broadly in line with IMGT annotations, most TCR beta V segments showed up in productive rearrangements about 90% or about 30% of the time in an earlier analysis of 587 of the donors. Presence/absence analyses assumed roughly uniform sequencing depth across donors, an assumption that may not hold. According to a later genetic analysis, donors in an Asian-associated ancestry cluster had fewer N-insertions in productive TCRs than the approximately 650-donor mean. In a later genetic analysis, a missense DCLRE1C variant was associated with V-gene and J-gene trimming of TCR beta chains, and the association was replicated in an independent cohort. A further reported finding was that TCR beta sequences accurately predicted the HLA-A and HLA-B alleles for most subjects in the first cohort. In a later analysis, several top co-occurrence clusters were reported to appear linked to parvovirus B19, influenza, CMV and Epstein-Barr virus.

The sample was PBMCs. The receptor's source is a middle-aged man in good health and CMV-seronegative.

This receptor carries the CDR3 CASYSLGQAGEGYEQYF. Read as DNA, the sequence is TGTGCCAGCTATAGTTTGGGACAAGCGGGAGAAGGGTACGAGCAGTACTTC. The chain was built from TRBV27 and TRBJ2-7; 8 central bases correspond to TRBD2. Its CDR3 holds 17 amino acids, cysteine through phenylalanine. Left in the record is the CDR3 DNA by itself, 51 bases read in frame from the first base. CDR1 MNHEY and CDR2 SMNVEV were looked up in the germline V gene (reference sequence). Ends trimmed: V by 8 bases, J by 4 bases; bases unmatched to a gene: 19.